This T cell receptor beta chain was obtained from a study of cytomegalovirus exposure and HLA in healthy donors. The wider study: Approximately 85 million unique TCRs from HLA-typed donors were held in an early data release. Study-wide results and limits: Rare TCR sequences predominated, though certain public TCRs were found in many donors.

In the case of this clone: Its specificity is not known.

The CDR3 extends over 15 amino acids. Germline-derived CDR1 and CDR2 are SGDLS and YYNGEE. V shed 4 bases and J 1 base; nucleotides not matched to a gene: 5. Donors had nominal health at sampling but likely had unrecorded immune exposures. PCR was performed using 60 Vbeta and 13 Jbeta primers. Measured with immunoSEQ multiplex PCR; TCRdb has only the in-frame clones, and not every one. Its clone listing holds about 140,000 clones. The sample taken for sequencing was PBMCs. The receptor's source is a woman younger than 30 in good health and CMV-seronegative. This chain joins TRBV9 and TRBJ2-1; the match to TRBD2 covers 7 bases. This chain's CDR3 is CASSPLGGSYNEQFF. CDR3 in DNA: TGTGCCAGCAGCCCGTTGGGGGGGTCCTACAATGAGCAGTTCTTC.